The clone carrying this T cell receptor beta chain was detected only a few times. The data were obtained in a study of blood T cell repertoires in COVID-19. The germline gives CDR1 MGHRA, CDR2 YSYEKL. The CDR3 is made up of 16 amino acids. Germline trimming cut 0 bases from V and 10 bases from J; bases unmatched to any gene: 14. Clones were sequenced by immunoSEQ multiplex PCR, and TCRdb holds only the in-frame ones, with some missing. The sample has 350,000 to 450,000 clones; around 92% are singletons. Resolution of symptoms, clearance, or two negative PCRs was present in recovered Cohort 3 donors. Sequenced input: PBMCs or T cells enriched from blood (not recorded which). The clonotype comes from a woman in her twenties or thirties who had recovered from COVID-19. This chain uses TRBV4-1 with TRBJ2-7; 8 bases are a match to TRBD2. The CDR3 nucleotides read TGCGCCAGCAGCCAAGAGGGAGGTGGTAGCGGGGCGGTACAGTACTTC. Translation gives CASSQEGGGSGAVQYF.